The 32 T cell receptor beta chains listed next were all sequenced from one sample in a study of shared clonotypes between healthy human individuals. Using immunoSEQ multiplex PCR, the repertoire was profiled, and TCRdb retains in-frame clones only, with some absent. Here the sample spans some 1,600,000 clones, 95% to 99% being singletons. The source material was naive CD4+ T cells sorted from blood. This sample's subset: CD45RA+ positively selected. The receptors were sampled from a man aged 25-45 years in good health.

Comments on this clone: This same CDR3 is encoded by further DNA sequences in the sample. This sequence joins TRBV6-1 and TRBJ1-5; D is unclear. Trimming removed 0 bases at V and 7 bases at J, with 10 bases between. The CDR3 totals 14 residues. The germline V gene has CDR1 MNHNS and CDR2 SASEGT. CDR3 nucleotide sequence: TGTGCCAGCAGTGAAGCGCGGGGAGACCAGCCCCAGCATTTT. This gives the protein CASSEARGDQPQHF.

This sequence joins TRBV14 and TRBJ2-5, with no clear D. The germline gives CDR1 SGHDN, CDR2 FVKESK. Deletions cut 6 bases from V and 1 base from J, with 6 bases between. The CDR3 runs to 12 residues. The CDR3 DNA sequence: TGTGCCAGCAGATACGCCCAAGAGACCCAGTACTTC. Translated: CASRYAQETQYF.

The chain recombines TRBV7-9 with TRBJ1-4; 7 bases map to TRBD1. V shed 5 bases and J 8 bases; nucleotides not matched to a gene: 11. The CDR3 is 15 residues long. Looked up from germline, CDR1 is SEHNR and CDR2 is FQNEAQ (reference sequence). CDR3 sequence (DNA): TGTGCCAGCAGCCCGACCGGGACAGTCGGGGAAAAACTGTTTTTT. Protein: CASSPTGTVGEKLFF.

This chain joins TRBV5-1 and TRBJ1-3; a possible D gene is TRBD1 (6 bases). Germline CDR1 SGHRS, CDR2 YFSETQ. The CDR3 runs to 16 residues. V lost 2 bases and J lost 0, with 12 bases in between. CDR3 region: CASSFVGQFSGNTIYF. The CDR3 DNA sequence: TGCGCCAGCAGCTTTGTTGGACAGTTCTCTGGAAACACCATATATTTT.

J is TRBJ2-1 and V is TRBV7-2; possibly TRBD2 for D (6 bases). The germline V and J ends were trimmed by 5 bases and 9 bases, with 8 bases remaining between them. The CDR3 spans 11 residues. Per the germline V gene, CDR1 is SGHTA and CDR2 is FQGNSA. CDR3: CASSLSGEQFF. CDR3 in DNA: TGTGCCAGCAGCCTTAGCGGTGAGCAGTTCTTC.

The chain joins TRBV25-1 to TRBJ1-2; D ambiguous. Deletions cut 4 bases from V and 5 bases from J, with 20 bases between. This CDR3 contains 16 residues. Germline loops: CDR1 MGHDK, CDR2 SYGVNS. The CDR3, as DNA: TGTGCCAGCAGTGGCCCTTGGCGGGAATCCTATTATGGCTACACCTTC. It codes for CASSGPWRESYYGYTF.

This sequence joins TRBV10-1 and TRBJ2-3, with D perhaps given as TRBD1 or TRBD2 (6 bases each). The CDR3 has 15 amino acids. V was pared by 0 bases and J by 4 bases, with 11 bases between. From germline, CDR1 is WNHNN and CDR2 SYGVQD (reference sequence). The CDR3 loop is CASSESRRGADTQYF. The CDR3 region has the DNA TGCGCCAGCAGTGAGTCGCGGAGGGGGGCAGATACGCAGTATTTT.

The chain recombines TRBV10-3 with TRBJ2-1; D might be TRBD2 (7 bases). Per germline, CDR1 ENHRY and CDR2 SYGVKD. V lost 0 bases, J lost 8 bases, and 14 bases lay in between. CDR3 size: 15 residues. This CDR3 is CAISESWQGRDEQFF. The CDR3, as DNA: TGTGCCATCAGTGAGTCGTGGCAGGGGAGGGATGAGCAGTTCTTC.

In DNA form, the CDR3 reads TGTGCCAGCAGCTATTTCGACGGTCACGAGCAGTACTTC. Its protein is CASSYFDGHEQYF. J is TRBJ2-7 and V is TRBV7-9, with no clear D. CDR1 is SEHNR and CDR2 is FQNEAQ in the germline V gene (reference sequence). The CDR3 covers 13 residues. Trimming removed 4 bases at V and 5 bases at J, with 12 bases between.

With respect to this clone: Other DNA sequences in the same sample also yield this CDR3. The CDR3 DNA reads as TGTGCCAGCAGGACAGGGGGAACCGGGGAGCTGTTTTTT. As protein: CASRTGGTGELFF. The rearrangement links TRBV2 to TRBJ2-2; TRBD1 aligns across 9 bases. Germline V gene sequence: CDR1 SNHLY, CDR2 FYNNEI. The CDR3 totals 13 residues. Trimming took 6 bases from V and 5 from J; bases not matched to a gene: 1.

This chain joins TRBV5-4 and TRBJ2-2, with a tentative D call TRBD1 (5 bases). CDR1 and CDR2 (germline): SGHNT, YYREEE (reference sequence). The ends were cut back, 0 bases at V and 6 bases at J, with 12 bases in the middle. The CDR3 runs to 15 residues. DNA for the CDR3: TGTGCCAGCAGCTTGGGGGCAGGGTATGCCGGGGAGCTGTTTTTT. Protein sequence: CASSLGAGYAGELFF.

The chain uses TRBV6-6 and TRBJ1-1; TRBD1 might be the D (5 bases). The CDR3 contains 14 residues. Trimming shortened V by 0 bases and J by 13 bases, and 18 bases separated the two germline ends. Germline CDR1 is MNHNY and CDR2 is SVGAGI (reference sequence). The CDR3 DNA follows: TGTGCCAGCAGTTACTCGGGACCCGGGTCTGGTGATTTCTTT. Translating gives CASSYSGPGSGDFF.

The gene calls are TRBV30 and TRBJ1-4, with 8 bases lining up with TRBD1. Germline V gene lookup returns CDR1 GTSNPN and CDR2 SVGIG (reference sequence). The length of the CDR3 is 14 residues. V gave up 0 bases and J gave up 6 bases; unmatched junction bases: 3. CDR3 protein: CAWSVDREDEKLFF. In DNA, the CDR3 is TGTGCCTGGAGTGTGGACAGGGAGGATGAAAAACTGTTTTTT.

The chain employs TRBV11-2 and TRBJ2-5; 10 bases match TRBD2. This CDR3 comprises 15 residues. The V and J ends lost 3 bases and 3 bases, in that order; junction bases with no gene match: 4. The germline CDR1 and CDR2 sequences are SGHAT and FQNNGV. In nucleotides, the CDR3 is TGTGCCAGCAGCTTTACTGGACTAGCGGAAGAGACCCAGTACTTC. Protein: CASSFTGLAEETQYF.

The CDR3 sequence: CASSLWSLAEETQYF. The CDR3 DNA is TGCGCCAGCAGCTTGTGGAGCCTAGCGGAAGAGACCCAGTACTTC. The chain employs TRBV5-1 and TRBJ2-5, with 7 bases fitting TRBD2. Trimming cost V 1 base and J 3 bases; bases outside gene matches: 6. The CDR3 length is 15 residues. Germline CDR1 reads SGHRS; CDR2 reads YFSETQ.

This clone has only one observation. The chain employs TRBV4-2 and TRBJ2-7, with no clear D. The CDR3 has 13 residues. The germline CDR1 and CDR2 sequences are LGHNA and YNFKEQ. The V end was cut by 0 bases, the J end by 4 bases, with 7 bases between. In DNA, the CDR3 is TGTGCCAGCAGCCAAGATAGAAGTTACGAGCAGTACTTC. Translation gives CASSQDRSYEQYF.

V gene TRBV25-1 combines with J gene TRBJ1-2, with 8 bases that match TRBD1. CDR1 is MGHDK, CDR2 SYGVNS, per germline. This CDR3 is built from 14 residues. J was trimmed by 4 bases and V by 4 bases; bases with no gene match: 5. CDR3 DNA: TGTGCCAGCAGTGCCAGGGGGCGCAGCTATGGCTACACCTTC. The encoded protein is CASSARGRSYGYTF.

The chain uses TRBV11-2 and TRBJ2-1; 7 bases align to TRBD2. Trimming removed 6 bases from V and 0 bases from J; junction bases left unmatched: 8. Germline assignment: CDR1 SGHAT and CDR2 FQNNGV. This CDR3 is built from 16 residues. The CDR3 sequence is CASRKLAASSYNEQFF. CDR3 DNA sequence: TGTGCCAGCAGAAAGCTAGCGGCCAGCTCCTACAATGAGCAGTTCTTC.

Here the CDR3 DNA reads TGTGCCAGCAGCCGGGAAGGGACTCCAGATACGCAGTATTTT. The encoded protein is CASSREGTPDTQYF. The rearrangement links TRBV11-2 to TRBJ2-3; a possible D gene is TRBD2 (6 bases). V was shortened by 5 bases and J by 4 bases, with 13 bases between the two germline ends. From germline, CDR1 is SGHAT and CDR2 FQNNGV. The CDR3 has 14 residues. The variable domain in full, with the rest retrieved from reference TRBV11-2 and TRBJ2-3, is EAGVAQSPRYKIIEKRQSVAFWCNPISGHATLYWYQQILGQGPKLLIQFQNNGVVDDSQLPKDRFSAERLKGVDSTLKIQPAKLEDSAVYLCASSREGTPDTQYFGPGTRLTVL.

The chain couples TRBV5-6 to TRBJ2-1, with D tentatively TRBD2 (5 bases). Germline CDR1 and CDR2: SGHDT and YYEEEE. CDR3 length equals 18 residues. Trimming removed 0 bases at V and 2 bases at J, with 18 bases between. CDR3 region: CASSLAGLTTRTYNEQFF. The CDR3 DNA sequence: TGTGCCAGCAGCTTGGCAGGTCTGACTACCAGGACCTACAATGAGCAGTTCTTC.

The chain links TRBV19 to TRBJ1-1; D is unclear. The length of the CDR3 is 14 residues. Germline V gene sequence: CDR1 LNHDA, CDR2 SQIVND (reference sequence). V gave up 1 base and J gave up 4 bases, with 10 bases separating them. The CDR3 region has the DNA TGTGCCAGTAGTATAGGGACCGCCCTCACTGAAGCTTTCTTT. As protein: CASSIGTALTEAFF.

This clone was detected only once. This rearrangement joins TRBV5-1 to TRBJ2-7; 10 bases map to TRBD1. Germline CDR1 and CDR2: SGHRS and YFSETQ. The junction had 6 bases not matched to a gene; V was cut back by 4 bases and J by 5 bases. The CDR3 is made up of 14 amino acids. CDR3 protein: CASSIPGQGNEQYF. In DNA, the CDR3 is TGCGCCAGCAGCATTCCGGGACAGGGGAACGAGCAGTACTTC.

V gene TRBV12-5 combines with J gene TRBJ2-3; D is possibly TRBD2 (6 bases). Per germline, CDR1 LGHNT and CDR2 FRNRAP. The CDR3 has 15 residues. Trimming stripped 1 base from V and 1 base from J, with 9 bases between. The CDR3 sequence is CASGLGREGTDTQYF. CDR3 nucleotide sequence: TGTGCTAGTGGTTTGGGGCGGGAAGGCACAGATACGCAGTATTTT. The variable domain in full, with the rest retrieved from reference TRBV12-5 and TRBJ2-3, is DARVTQTPRHKVTEMGQEVTMRCQPILGHNTVFWYRQTMMQGLELLAYFRNRAPLDDSGMPKDRFSAEMPDATLATLKIQPSEPRDSAVYFCASGLGREGTDTQYFGPGTRLTVL.

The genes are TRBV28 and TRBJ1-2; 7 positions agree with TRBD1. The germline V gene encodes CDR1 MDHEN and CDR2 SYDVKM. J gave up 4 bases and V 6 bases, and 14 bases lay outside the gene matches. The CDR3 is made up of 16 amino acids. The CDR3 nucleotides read TGTGCCAGCAGGATCAGCACCGGACAGGAACGCTATGGCTACACCTTC. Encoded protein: CASRISTGQERYGYTF.

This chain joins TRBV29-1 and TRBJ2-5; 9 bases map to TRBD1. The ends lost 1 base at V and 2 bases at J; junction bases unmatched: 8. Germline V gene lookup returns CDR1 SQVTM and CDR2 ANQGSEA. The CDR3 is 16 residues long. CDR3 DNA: TGCAGCGTTGAAGTTATACTCGACAGGGGGCAAGAGACCCAGTACTTC. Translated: CSVEVILDRGQETQYF.

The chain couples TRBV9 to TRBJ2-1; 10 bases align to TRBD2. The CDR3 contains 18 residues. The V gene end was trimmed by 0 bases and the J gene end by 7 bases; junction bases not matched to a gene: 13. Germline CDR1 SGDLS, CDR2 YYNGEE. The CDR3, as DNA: TGTGCCAGCAGCGTAGGCGGCGCTAGCGGGAGCCCCTGGAATGAGCAGTTCTTC. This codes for CASSVGGASGSPWNEQFF.

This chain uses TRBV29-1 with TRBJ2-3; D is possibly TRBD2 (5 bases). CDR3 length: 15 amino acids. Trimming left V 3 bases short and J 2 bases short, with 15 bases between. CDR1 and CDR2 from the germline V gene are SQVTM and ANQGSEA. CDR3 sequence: CSVDGASGPTDTQYF. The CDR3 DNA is TGCAGCGTTGATGGCGCGAGCGGCCCCACAGATACGCAGTATTTT.

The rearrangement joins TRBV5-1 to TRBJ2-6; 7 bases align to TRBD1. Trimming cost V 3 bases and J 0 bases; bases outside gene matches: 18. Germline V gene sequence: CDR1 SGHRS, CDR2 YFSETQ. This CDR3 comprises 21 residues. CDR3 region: CASSSRGPIWTGNSGANVLTF. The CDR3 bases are TGCGCCAGCAGCTCCCGAGGCCCAATATGGACAGGAAACTCTGGGGCCAACGTCCTGACTTTC.

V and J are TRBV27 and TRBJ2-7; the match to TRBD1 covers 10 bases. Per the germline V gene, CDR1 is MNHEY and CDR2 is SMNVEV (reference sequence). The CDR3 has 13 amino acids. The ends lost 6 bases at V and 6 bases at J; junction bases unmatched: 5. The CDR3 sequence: CASSRQGAFEQYF. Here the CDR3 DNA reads TGTGCCAGCAGCCGACAGGGGGCGTTCGAGCAGTACTTC.

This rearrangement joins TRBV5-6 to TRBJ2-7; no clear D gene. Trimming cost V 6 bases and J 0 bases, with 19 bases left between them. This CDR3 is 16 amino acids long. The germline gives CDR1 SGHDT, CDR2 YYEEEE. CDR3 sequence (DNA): TGTGCCAGCACTAAATCGAGGTTGCTAAGCTCCTACGAGCAGTACTTC. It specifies CASTKSRLLSSYEQYF. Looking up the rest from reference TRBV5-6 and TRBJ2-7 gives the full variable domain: DAGVTQSPTHLIKTRGQQVTLRCSPKSGHDTVSWYQQALGQGPQFIFQYYEEEERQRGNFPDRFSGHQFPNYSSELNVNALLLGDSALYLCASTKSRLLSSYEQYFGPGTRLTVT.

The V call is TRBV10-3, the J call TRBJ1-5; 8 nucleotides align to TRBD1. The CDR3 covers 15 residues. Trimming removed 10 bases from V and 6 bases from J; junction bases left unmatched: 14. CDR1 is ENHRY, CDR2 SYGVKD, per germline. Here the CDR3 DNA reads TGTGCCACCGCCCCCGCCCAGGGGGCGATTCAGCCCCAGCATTTT. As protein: CATAPAQGAIQPQHF.

The CDR3 DNA follows: TGTGCCAGCTCCAAAGGGCCGGGAGAAAAACTGTTTTTT. Its translation is CASSKGPGEKLFF. V and J are TRBV18 and TRBJ1-4; D gene unclear. CDR1 is KGHSH and CDR2 is LQKENI in the germline V gene. This CDR3 comprises 13 residues. V was cut by 6 bases and J by 8 bases, with 13 bases left in between. Complete variable domain (other parts from reference TRBV18 and TRBJ1-4): NAGVMQNPRHLVRRRGQEARLRCSPMKGHSHVYWYRQLPEEGLKFMVYLQKENIIDESGMPKERFSAEFPKEGPSILRIQQVVRGDSAAYFCASSKGPGEKLFFGSGTQLSVL.